The rows below give T cell receptor beta chains drawn from one sample of a study of blood T cell repertoires in COVID-19. Clones were sequenced by immunoSEQ multiplex PCR, and TCRdb holds only the in-frame ones, with some missing. The sample gives fewer than 150,000 clones, 88% of which show up once; about 10% is in the top ten. The sequenced material came from peripheral blood. All receptors come from a man aged 50 or older with active or convalescent COVID-19. Both conserved end residues are part of each CDR3. Each record gives: CDR3 length, V gene, D gene, J gene, clone size, CDR3 protein, CDR3 DNA. The D gene is left open where the match is weak. Not every row has a clone size; where given, it reads once, few, many or a size class.

CDR3 length: 14
V gene: TRBV18
D gene: .
J gene: TRBJ1-2
clone size: .
CDR3 protein: CASSPPLTDRGYTF
CDR3 DNA: TGTGCCAGCTCACCACCCCTCACAGATCGTGGCTACACCTTC

CDR3 length: 13
V gene: TRBV11-2
D gene: .
J gene: TRBJ2-2
clone size: .
CDR3 protein: CASRGGGTGELFF
CDR3 DNA: TGTGCCAGCAGGGGGGGTGGCACCGGGGAGCTGTTTTTT

CDR3 length: 14
V gene: TRBV6-5
D gene: .
J gene: TRBJ1-6
clone size: .
CDR3 protein: CASNPGHQDSPLHF
CDR3 DNA: TGTGCCAGCAACCCGGGACATCAAGACTCACCCCTCCACTTT

CDR3 length: 15
V gene: TRBV11-3
D gene: TRBD2
J gene: TRBJ2-5
clone size: .
CDR3 protein: CASSKGASGQETQYF
CDR3 DNA: TGTGCCAGCAGCAAAGGAGCTAGCGGCCAAGAGACCCAGTACTTC

CDR3 length: 15
V gene: TRBV24-1
D gene: .
J gene: TRBJ2-2
clone size: .
CDR3 protein: CATSDSRGVGGELFF
CDR3 DNA: TGTGCCACCAGTGATTCCAGGGGCGTGGGCGGGGAGCTGTTTTTT

CDR3 length: 14
V gene: TRBV6-5
D gene: TRBD2
J gene: TRBJ2-1
clone size: .
CDR3 protein: CASKGLARSSEQFF
CDR3 DNA: TGTGCCAGCAAGGGACTAGCGAGATCCAGTGAGCAGTTCTTC

CDR3 length: 12
V gene: TRBV6-5
D gene: TRBD1
J gene: TRBJ1-5
clone size: once
CDR3 protein: CAIQQGSQPQHF
CDR3 DNA: TGTGCCATCCAACAGGGGTCTCAGCCCCAGCATTTT

CDR3 length: 14
V gene: TRBV18
D gene: TRBD1
J gene: TRBJ1-2
clone size: .
CDR3 protein: CASSPWGQAYGYTF
CDR3 DNA: TGTGCCAGCTCACCGTGGGGACAGGCCTATGGCTACACCTTC

CDR3 length: 16
V gene: TRBV5-1
D gene: TRBD1
J gene: TRBJ1-6
clone size: .
CDR3 protein: CASSSKRQGENSPLHF
CDR3 DNA: TGCGCCAGCAGCTCAAAGAGACAGGGGGAAAATTCACCCCTCCACTTT

CDR3 length: 16
V gene: TRBV14
D gene: .
J gene: TRBJ2-5
clone size: .
CDR3 protein: CASSQDRGRTWETQYF
CDR3 DNA: TGTGCCAGCAGCCAAGACCGGGGGAGAACCTGGGAGACCCAGTACTTC

CDR3 length: 18
V gene: TRBV28
D gene: .
J gene: TRBJ2-5
clone size: .
CDR3 protein: CASSLWSGKDISQETQYF
CDR3 DNA: TGTGCCAGCAGTTTGTGGTCAGGGAAGGATATTAGCCAAGAGACCCAGTACTTC

CDR3 length: 15
V gene: TRBV5-4
D gene: TRBD1
J gene: TRBJ1-3
clone size: .
CDR3 protein: CASSTDRGLGNTIYF
CDR3 DNA: TGTGCCAGCAGCACCGACAGGGGGCTTGGAAACACCATATATTTT

CDR3 length: 15
V gene: TRBV6-5
D gene: .
J gene: TRBJ2-1
clone size: .
CDR3 protein: CASSYLGSSYNEQFF
CDR3 DNA: TGTGCCAGCAGTTACCTAGGAAGCTCCTACAATGAGCAGTTCTTC

CDR3 length: 15
V gene: TRBV5-1
D gene: .
J gene: TRBJ2-5
clone size: .
CDR3 protein: CASSLGGKSQETQYF
CDR3 DNA: TGCGCCAGCAGCTTAGGCGGGAAATCTCAAGAGACCCAGTACTTC

CDR3 length: 15
V gene: TRBV20-1
D gene: .
J gene: TRBJ2-1
clone size: .
CDR3 protein: CSASQQPGPFNEQFF
CDR3 DNA: TGCAGTGCTAGTCAACAGCCTGGGCCTTTCAATGAGCAGTTCTTC

CDR3 length: 14
V gene: TRBV19
D gene: .
J gene: TRBJ1-1
clone size: .
CDR3 protein: CATARRLTYAEAFF
CDR3 DNA: TGTGCCACCGCCCGCAGGTTAACTTACGCTGAAGCTTTCTTT

CDR3 length: 14
V gene: TRBV12-2
D gene: .
J gene: TRBJ1-1
clone size: once
CDR3 protein: CASRLVSRGTEAFF
CDR3 DNA: TGTGCAAGTCGCTTAGTCAGCAGGGGCACTGAAGCTTTCTTT

CDR3 length: 16
V gene: TRBV5-1
D gene: TRBD1
J gene: TRBJ2-1
clone size: .
CDR3 protein: CASSLEGTGAYNEQFF
CDR3 DNA: TGCGCCAGCAGCTTGGAGGGGACAGGGGCTTACAATGAGCAGTTCTTC

CDR3 length: 13
V gene: TRBV5-1
D gene: .
J gene: TRBJ2-5
clone size: .
CDR3 protein: CASTPLGEETQYF
CDR3 DNA: TGCGCCAGCACCCCTTTAGGGGAAGAGACCCAGTACTTC

CDR3 length: 13
V gene: TRBV15
D gene: .
J gene: TRBJ1-1
clone size: few
CDR3 protein: CATSIGVGGGAFF
CDR3 DNA: TGTGCCACCAGCATAGGCGTGGGAGGCGGAGCTTTCTTT

CDR3 length: 14
V gene: TRBV19
D gene: .
J gene: TRBJ1-1
clone size: .
CDR3 protein: CASSKRQLNTEAFF
CDR3 DNA: TGTGCCAGTAGTAAGAGGCAGTTGAACACTGAAGCTTTCTTT

CDR3 length: 15
V gene: TRBV7-3
D gene: .
J gene: TRBJ2-5
clone size: .
CDR3 protein: CASSLTRGSQETQYF
CDR3 DNA: TGTGCCAGCAGCTTAACTAGGGGATCTCAAGAGACCCAGTACTTC

CDR3 length: 15
V gene: TRBV19
D gene: TRBD1
J gene: TRBJ2-7
clone size: once
CDR3 protein: CASSQTGDPAYEQYF
CDR3 DNA: TGTGCCAGTAGTCAGACAGGGGACCCCGCCTACGAGCAGTACTTC

CDR3 length: 14
V gene: TRBV18
D gene: .
J gene: TRBJ1-4
clone size: .
CDR3 protein: CASSPRGTNEKLFF
CDR3 DNA: TGTGCCAGCTCACCCAGGGGCACTAATGAAAAACTGTTTTTT

CDR3 length: 14
V gene: TRBV7-2
D gene: TRBD1
J gene: TRBJ2-7
clone size: .
CDR3 protein: CASSLGQGIYEQYF
CDR3 DNA: TGTGCCAGCAGTCTCGGACAGGGGATTTACGAGCAGTACTTC

CDR3 length: 16
V gene: TRBV5-1
D gene: TRBD2
J gene: TRBJ2-2
clone size: .
CDR3 protein: CASSLVGSGRIGELFF
CDR3 DNA: TGCGCCAGCAGCTTGGTGGGTAGCGGGAGAATCGGGGAGCTGTTTTTT

CDR3 length: 15
V gene: TRBV9
D gene: .
J gene: TRBJ2-7
clone size: .
CDR3 protein: CASSVGGTAVYEQYF
CDR3 DNA: TGTGCCAGCAGCGTCGGCGGGACCGCCGTATACGAGCAGTACTTC

CDR3 length: 13
V gene: TRBV12-3/TRBV12-4
D gene: TRBD1
J gene: TRBJ2-7
clone size: .
CDR3 protein: CASSLGTGREQYF
CDR3 DNA: TGTGCCAGCAGTCTGGGGACAGGTCGGGAGCAGTACTTC

CDR3 length: 16
V gene: TRBV18
D gene: .
J gene: TRBJ1-3
clone size: .
CDR3 protein: CASSRTGGNSGNTIYF
CDR3 DNA: TGTGCCAGCTCACGCACCGGGGGGAACTCTGGAAACACCATATATTTT